This TCR beta chain appears in the sequencing data of a study of blood T cell repertoires in COVID-19. Study as a whole: COVID-19 samples, acute and convalescent, were from the United States, Italy and Spain. Sample material is recorded as cDNA or gDNA derived from T cells, B-cell-depleted T cells, or PBMCs.

V dropped 10 bases and J dropped 4 bases, with 25 bases sitting between them. This CDR3 has 16 residues. The germline gives CDR1 LNHDA, CDR2 SQIVND (reference sequence). Original processing methods: Amplification from reference gene primers served as the basis for estimated nucleated cell counts. TCRdb keeps only in-frame clones here, not all; method: immunoSEQ multiplex PCR. V, J and clone size are taken as reported in that table, and D and trimming were inferred from the DNA itself. The sample gives approximately 69,000 clones, roughly 83% of which show up once; around a sixth is in the top ten. The rearrangement joins TRBV19 to TRBJ2-5, with D uncertain. Sequencing was done on a sample of peripheral blood. The TCR comes from a woman older than 75 with acute or convalescent COVID-19. CDR3 amino acids: CATSSLAGSVGETQYF. CDR3 coding DNA: TGTGCCACCTCATCCTTGGCAGGATCGGTTGGAGAGACCCAGTACTTC.